This TCR beta chain is drawn from a study of regulatory T cells in long-lasting Graves disease. Study-level points and caveats: Peripheral blood alone, not thyroid tissue, underwent study.

Germline V CDR1 and CDR2: SGHTA, FQGNSA. The V and J ends lost 1 base and 0 bases respectively, with 9 bases between them. CDR3 size: 15 residues. This clonotype was counted at least ten times. What it binds is not known. Time point in this sample: newly diagnosed GD, antithyroid drugs for less than 3 months. The authors made the TCR library using RNA they extracted from PBMCs. CDR3 regions were amplified by Arm-PCR using iRepertoire HTBI primers to build TCR beta libraries. TCRdb itself ran the multiplex PCR reads through MiXCR, one entry per CDR3 protein. Of 300,000 to 400,000 distinct CDR3 sequences listed, over 15% are singletons. The same sample was also used in a study of T cells in Graves' hyperthyroidism and ophthalmopathy. That investigation notes: The blood repertoire included most of the expanded thyroid clonotypes above 0.001.

This TCR derives from a middle-aged man with Graves disease. Sequenced material: peripheral blood mononuclear cells (PBMCs), taken at new diagnosis, from a patient treated with antithyroid drugs. The chain has TRBV7-2 and TRBJ1-1; D remains unclear. CDR3 residues: CASSLVSNLNTEAFF. The CDR3 DNA reads TGTGCCAGCAGCTTAGTATCTAACTTGAACACTGAAGCTTTCTTT.